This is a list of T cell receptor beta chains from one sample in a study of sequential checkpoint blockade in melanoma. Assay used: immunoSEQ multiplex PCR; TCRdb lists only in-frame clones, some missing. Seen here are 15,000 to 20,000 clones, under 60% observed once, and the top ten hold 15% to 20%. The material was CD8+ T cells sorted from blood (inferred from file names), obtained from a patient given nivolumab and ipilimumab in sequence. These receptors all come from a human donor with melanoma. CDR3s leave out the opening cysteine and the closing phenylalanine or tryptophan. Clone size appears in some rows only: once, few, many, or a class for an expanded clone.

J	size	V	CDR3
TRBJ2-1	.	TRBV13	ASSLHPAGSYNEQF
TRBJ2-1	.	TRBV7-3	ASSISGGLNEQF
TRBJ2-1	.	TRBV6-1	ASSERENNEQF
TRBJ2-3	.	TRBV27	ASSLAGALSTDTQY
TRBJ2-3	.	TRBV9	ASSVAPDTQY
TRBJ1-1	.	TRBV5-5	ASSIDRGTEAF
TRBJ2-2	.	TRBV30	AWSTSTQGITATGELF
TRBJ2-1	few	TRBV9	ASSRAYSSIYNEQF
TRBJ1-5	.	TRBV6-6	ASSTVGQGVSQPQH
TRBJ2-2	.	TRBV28	ASSLGIGAHANTGELF
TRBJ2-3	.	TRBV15	ATSRGGVDRYLGLRTDTQY
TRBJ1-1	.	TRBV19	ASSIFRRNTEAF
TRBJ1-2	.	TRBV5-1	ASEGGGDYT
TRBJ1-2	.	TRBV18	ASSPPGENGYT
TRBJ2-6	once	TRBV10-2	ASSGQRDYSGANVLT
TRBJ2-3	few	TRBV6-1	ASSEDSDYTDTQY
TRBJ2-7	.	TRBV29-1	SVESGHEYEQY
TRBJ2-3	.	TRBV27	ASSPLAGEDTQY
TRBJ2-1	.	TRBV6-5	ASSYTGTSYNEQF
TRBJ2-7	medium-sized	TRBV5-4	ASSLAGEDYEQY
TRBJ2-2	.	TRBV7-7	ASSTTGAVGTGELF
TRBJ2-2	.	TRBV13	ASSYFPGQDTGELF
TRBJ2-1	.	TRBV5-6	ASSLGVGVSYNEQF
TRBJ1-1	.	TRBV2	ASSPLAEAF
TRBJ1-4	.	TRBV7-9	ASSPHPSRDTTNEKLF
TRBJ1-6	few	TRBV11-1	ASSLIGANSPLH
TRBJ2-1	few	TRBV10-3	AISDVGRGILDEQF
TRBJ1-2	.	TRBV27	ASSFVGTVSDGYT
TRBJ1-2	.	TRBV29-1	SVEDVAVNYGYT
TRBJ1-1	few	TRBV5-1	ASSLAKGAGTEAF
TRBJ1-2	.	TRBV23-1	ASSQWSAGLGYT
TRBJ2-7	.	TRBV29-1	SVEEADSYEQY
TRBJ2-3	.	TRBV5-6	ASGRTTRSPDTQY
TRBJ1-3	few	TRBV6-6	ASSIASSGNTIY
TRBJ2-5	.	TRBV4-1	ASSQEDRGQETQY
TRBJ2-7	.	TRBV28	ASSLDARTSGSGYEQY
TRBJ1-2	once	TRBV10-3	ATGEASYGYT
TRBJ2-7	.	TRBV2	ASGQTYYEQY
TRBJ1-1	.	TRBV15	ATASGTGAEAF
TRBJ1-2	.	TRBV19	ASSALGTGSRYGYT
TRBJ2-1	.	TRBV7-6	ASSSSAGTHKDEQF
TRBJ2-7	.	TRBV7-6	ASSWTGREQY
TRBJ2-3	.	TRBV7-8	ASTGLAGVGADTQY
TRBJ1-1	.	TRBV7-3	ASSLTHTGNTEAF
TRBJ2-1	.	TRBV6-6	ASSSGASYNEQF
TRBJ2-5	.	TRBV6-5	ASSYGAGQETQY
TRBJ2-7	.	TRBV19	ASGTGDEQY
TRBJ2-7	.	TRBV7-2	ASSPLRGGGYEQY
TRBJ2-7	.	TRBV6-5	ASSQGLEEQY
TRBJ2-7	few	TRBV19	ASSIETTSGMTYEQY
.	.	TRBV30	AWSATGPYEQY
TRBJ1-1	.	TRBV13	ASTRVGTEAF
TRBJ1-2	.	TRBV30	AWDRAGALGYT
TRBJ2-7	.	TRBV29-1	SVEFPDRGHPYEQY
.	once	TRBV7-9	ASSPRLGLAGVSYEQY
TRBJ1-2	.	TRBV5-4	ASSLRGNQVYGYT
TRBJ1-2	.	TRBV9	ASKGDAANYGYT
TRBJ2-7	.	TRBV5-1	ASSPLEAVYEQY
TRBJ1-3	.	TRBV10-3	AISAIGGSGNTIY
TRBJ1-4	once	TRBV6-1	ASSEVAGGNEKLF